Here is one T cell receptor (beta chain) with its context. Antigen: not known. These data come from a study of T cell repertoires in cytomegalovirus infection. In the study overall: Used in the study were CMV epitopes, some recently identified and HLA-C-restricted, others well-studied and HLA-B-restricted. In public TCR beta signatures, there were indications of both CMV infection and matching HLA type.

Study observations and caveats: Within the response measured ex vivo, HLA-C-restricted CMV-specific TCR beta clonotypes were dominant.

This CDR3 is 15 amino acids long. Germline-derived CDR1 and CDR2 are KGHDR and SFDVKD. V was clipped by 8 bases and J by 9 bases, with 24 bases between them. From the reads, TCRdb called clonotypes with MiXCR, one entry per CDR3 protein. The data hold roughly 570,000 distinct CDR3 sequences, with roughly 42% observed a single time. The TCR originated in a human donor in good health (CMV status not recorded). Some clones in this sample may be carry-over from other donors' samples. The chain is built from TRBV24-1 and TRBJ1-2; possible D gene TRBD1, 5 bases. The sample here was cultured PBMCs, taken from culture after CMV antigen stimulation. The CDR3, as DNA: TGTGCCACCATTCAACTCGAGGGACGGCCTGAGAGCTACACCTTC. Its translation: CATIQLEGRPESYTF.